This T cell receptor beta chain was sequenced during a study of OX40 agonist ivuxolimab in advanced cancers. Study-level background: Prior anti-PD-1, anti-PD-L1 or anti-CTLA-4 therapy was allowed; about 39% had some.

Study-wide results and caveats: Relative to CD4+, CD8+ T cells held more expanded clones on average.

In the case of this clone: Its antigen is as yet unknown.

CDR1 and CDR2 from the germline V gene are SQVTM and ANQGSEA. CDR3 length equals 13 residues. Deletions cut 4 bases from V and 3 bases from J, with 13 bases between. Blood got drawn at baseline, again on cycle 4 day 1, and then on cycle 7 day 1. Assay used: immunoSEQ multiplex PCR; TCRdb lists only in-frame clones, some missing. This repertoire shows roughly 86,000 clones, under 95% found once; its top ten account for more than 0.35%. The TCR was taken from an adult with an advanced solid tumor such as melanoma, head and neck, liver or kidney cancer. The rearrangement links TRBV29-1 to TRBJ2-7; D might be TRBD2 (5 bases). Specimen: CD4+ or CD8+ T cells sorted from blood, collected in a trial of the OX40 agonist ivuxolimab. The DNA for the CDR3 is TGCAGCGTTGTCCTAGCCGAGGGCTACGAGCAGTACTTC. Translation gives CSVVLAEGYEQYF.